This T cell receptor beta chain comes out of a study of cytomegalovirus exposure and HLA in healthy donors. Study at large: An early data release held around 80 million unique TCRs from HLA-typed donors.

A multiplex PCR was run with 60 Vbeta primers and 13 Jbeta primers. Data came from immunoSEQ multiplex PCR; TCRdb stores just in-frame clones and leaves some out. The specimen's table records more than 95,000 clones. With regard to this clone: Its antigen is not identified.

The CDR3 has 14 residues. Germline CDR1 and CDR2: LNHDA and SQIVND (reference sequence). V gave up 3 bases and J gave up 0 bases, with 5 bases separating them. Points from the study as a whole: As confirmed in vitro, three CMV-associated chains were specific for CMV antigens. Presence/absence results assume similar sequencing depth per donor, which may not hold. An apparent linkage of common viral pathogens to several of the most significant clusters emerged in a later analysis.

Specimen: PBMCs. This chain joins TRBV19 and TRBJ2-2, with D unresolved. This sequence originates from a man aged 25 to 40 in good health and CMV-seronegative. CDR3 DNA: TGTGCCAGTAGTATCTCGGCGAACACCGGGGAGCTGTTTTTT. This translates into CASSISANTGELFF.